The 22 T cell receptor beta chains in this list originate from one sample, sequenced in a study of blood T cell repertoires in COVID-19. Data came from immunoSEQ multiplex PCR; TCRdb stores just in-frame clones and leaves some out. The sample yields about 270,000 clones, approximately 83% seen once. Sequencing was done on a sample of peripheral blood. These receptors were taken from a human donor in a cohort sampled during active COVID-19.

The count of this clone is one. The genes are TRBV19 and TRBJ1-2; 9 bases map to TRBD1. The V and J ends lost 4 bases and 8 bases, in that order; junction bases with no gene match: 8. CDR3 size: 14 residues. The germline V gene encodes CDR1 LNHDA and CDR2 SQIVND (reference sequence). CDR3 protein: CASSTLGQGRGYTF. CDR3 in DNA: TGTGCCAGTAGTACCTTGGGACAGGGACGGGGCTACACCTTC. Full variable domain (remainder filled in from reference TRBV19 and TRBJ1-2): DGGITQSPKYLFRKEGQNVTLSCEQNLNHDAMYWYRQDPGQGLRLIYYSQIVNDFQKGDIAEGYSVSREKKESFPLTVTSAQKNPTAFYLCASSTLGQGRGYTFGSGTRLTVV.

The chain combines TRBV7-2 with TRBJ1-5; no clear D gene. Germline CDR1 and CDR2: SGHTA and FQGNSA. The CDR3 is made up of 14 amino acids. Trimming pared 2 bases from V and 5 bases from J, leaving 10 bases between. The CDR3 sequence: CASSLFRVDQPQHF. DNA of the CDR3: TGTGCCAGCAGCTTATTCCGGGTTGATCAGCCCCAGCATTTT.

This chain uses TRBV7-9 with TRBJ2-5, with 8 nucleotides matching TRBD2. Germline-derived CDR1 and CDR2 are SEHNR and FQNEAQ (reference sequence). J was trimmed by 5 bases and V by 5 bases; bases with no gene match: 10. The CDR3 loop spans 15 amino acids. CDR3 amino acids: CASSASLSGSETQYF. CDR3 nucleotide sequence: TGTGCCAGCAGCGCTAGCCTAAGCGGGAGTGAGACCCAGTACTTC.

J is TRBJ2-7 and V is TRBV27; a weak D match, TRBD2 (5 bases). Germline V gene lookup returns CDR1 MNHEY and CDR2 SMNVEV (reference sequence). Trimming took 5 bases from V and 3 from J, leaving 8 bases between them. The CDR3 is 12 residues long. CDR3: CASSVGGYEQYF. The DNA for the CDR3 is TGTGCCAGCAGTGTCGGAGGCTACGAGCAGTACTTC.

The rearrangement joins TRBV27 to TRBJ2-1, with 9 positions matching TRBD2. Germline V gene lookup returns CDR1 MNHEY and CDR2 SMNVEV (reference sequence). J lost 15 bases, V lost 4 bases, and 7 bases had no gene match. The CDR3 sequence is 12 residues long. The CDR3 region is CASSSAGTSLFF. As DNA, the CDR3 is TGTGCCAGCAGTTCAGCCGGGACTAGCCTGTTCTTC.

The chain carries TRBV3-1 (or the pseudogene TRBV3-2) and TRBJ2-7; 10 positions agree with TRBD2. V shed 4 bases and J 2 bases; nucleotides not matched to a gene: 14. CDR1 and CDR2 (germline): LGHDT, YNNKEL (reference sequence). The CDR3 loop spans 18 amino acids. CDR3 DNA sequence: TGTGCCAGCAGCCTCCGGGGCGCGTCTAGCGGGAGTGCCTACGAGCAGTACTTC. Amino acids: CASSLRGASSGSAYEQYF.

This clone has a single count. The gene calls are TRBV4-2 and TRBJ2-1, with D hard to call. Trimming shortened V by 4 bases and J by 3 bases, and 4 bases separated the two germline ends. CDR3 length: 12 residues. Germline-derived CDR1 and CDR2 are LGHNA and YNFKEQ. CDR3 in amino acids: CASSPNYNEQFF. The CDR3 DNA follows: TGTGCCAGCAGCCCAAACTACAATGAGCAGTTCTTC.

The chain couples TRBV19 to TRBJ1-1, with a weak D call TRBD1 (6 bases). V shed 4 bases and J shed 3 bases, with 9 bases lying between them. CDR3 size: 13 residues. The germline CDR1 and CDR2 sequences are LNHDA and SQIVND (reference sequence). This chain's CDR3 is CASSKHRDTEAFF. CDR3 bases: TGTGCCAGTAGTAAGCACAGGGACACTGAAGCTTTCTTT. The whole variable domain, remainder taken from reference TRBV19 and TRBJ1-1, is DGGITQSPKYLFRKEGQNVTLSCEQNLNHDAMYWYRQDPGQGLRLIYYSQIVNDFQKGDIAEGYSVSREKKESFPLTVTSAQKNPTAFYLCASSKHRDTEAFFGQGTRLTVV.

This clone showed up just a few times. The chain carries TRBV9 and TRBJ2-1; perhaps TRBD2 as D (5 bases). The CDR3 has 15 amino acids. V was shortened by 0 bases and J by 6 bases, with 13 bases between the two germline ends. The V gene's germline CDR1 is SGDLS and CDR2 YYNGEE. In DNA, the CDR3 is TGTGCCAGCAGCGTAGGTGTGACTACAACCAATGAGCAGTTCTTC. As protein: CASSVGVTTTNEQFF.

This rearrangement joins TRBV19 to TRBJ1-1, with D perhaps matching TRBD1 (6 bases). The V end was cut by 5 bases, the J end by 5 bases, with 18 bases between. This CDR3 comprises 15 residues. Per germline, CDR1 LNHDA and CDR2 SQIVND (reference sequence). As DNA, the CDR3 is TGTGCCAGTAGTTCAAACACAGGGCGTTGGACTGAAGCTTTCTTT. It translates to CASSSNTGRWTEAFF.

This chain joins TRBV4-1 and TRBJ2-6; possibly TRBD1 for D (6 bases). The germline V gene encodes CDR1 MGHRA and CDR2 YSYEKL. Trimming removed 8 bases at V and 0 bases at J, with 14 bases between. The CDR3 extends over 16 amino acids. CDR3 in DNA: TGCGCCAGCGGGGGCGTGAGGAACTCTGGGGCCAACGTCCTGACTTTC. Its protein is CASGGVRNSGANVLTF.

In this sample, this clone turned up a few times. V gene TRBV9 combines with J gene TRBJ1-3; tentative D call: TRBD1 (6 bases). Looked up from germline, CDR1 is SGDLS and CDR2 is YYNGEE. The V end lost 3 bases, the J end lost 3 bases, and 13 bases lay between the germline ends. The CDR3 totals 15 residues. The CDR3 here is CASSARDTDGNTIYF. The CDR3 coding sequence is TGTGCCAGCAGCGCCCGGGACACCGATGGAAACACCATATATTTT.

The J gene is TRBJ1-1, the V gene TRBV12-3 or TRBV12-4; D unresolved. V shed 3 bases and J shed 10 bases, with 15 bases lying between them. The CDR3 has 13 residues. CDR3 DNA: TGTGCCAGCAGTTTCTTAGGTGCTGGAGGAGCTTTCTTT. Encoded protein: CASSFLGAGGAFF.

This chain connects TRBV7-2 to TRBJ2-3; TRBD1 aligns across 7 bases. The CDR3 is 15 amino acids. Germline V CDR1 and CDR2: SGHTA, FQGNSA. Germline trimming cut 4 bases from V and 1 base from J; bases unmatched to any gene: 5. The CDR3 sequence is CASSSDRRRTDTQYF. Here the CDR3 DNA reads TGTGCCAGCAGCTCGGACAGGAGGCGCACAGATACGCAGTATTTT.

The chain employs TRBV12-5 and TRBJ2-1, with 7 nucleotides matching TRBD2. The germline V gene encodes CDR1 LGHNT and CDR2 FRNRAP. Losses at the gene ends were 0 bases for V and 7 bases for J; bases not matched to a gene: 12. The CDR3 runs 17 residues. The DNA for the CDR3 is TGTGCTAGTGGTTTGGTCCCCCTCCCGGGACTAACTAATGAGCAGTTCTTC. This gives the protein CASGLVPLPGLTNEQFF.

This clone came up once. The V call is TRBV7-8, the J call TRBJ1-2; possible D gene TRBD1, 6 bases. Germline CDR1 and CDR2: SGHVS and FQNEAQ. The CDR3 loop spans 14 amino acids. Between the trimmed V and J ends, which lost 5 bases and 5 bases, there was a span of 15 bases. CDR3 in amino acids: CASSRGAQLYGYTF. The CDR3 DNA reads as TGTGCCAGCAGCCGGGGGGCCCAGTTGTATGGCTACACCTTC. The full variable domain, completed using reference TRBV7-8 and TRBJ1-2, is GAGVSQSPRYKVAKRGQDVALRCDPISGHVSLFWYQQALGQGPEFLTYFQNEAQLDKSGLPSDRFFAERPEGSVSTLKIQRTQQEDSAVYLCASSRGAQLYGYTFGSGTRLTVV.

This rearrangement joins TRBV2 to TRBJ1-1; D ambiguous. Trimming stripped 5 bases from V and 5 bases from J, with 9 bases between. The CDR3 spans 12 residues. Germline V lookup: CDR1 SNHLY, CDR2 FYNNEI. DNA of the CDR3: TGTGCCAGCAGTTTCCGGGTGACTGAAGCTTTCTTT. This sequence encodes CASSFRVTEAFF. The variable domain in full, with the rest retrieved from reference TRBV2 and TRBJ1-1, is EPEVTQTPSHQVTQMGQEVILRCVPISNHLYFYWYRQILGQKVEFLVSFYNNEISEKSEIFDDQFSVERPDGSNFTLKIRSTKLEDSAMYFCASSFRVTEAFFGQGTRLTVV.

This clone is a singleton in its sample. The rearrangement links TRBV18 to TRBJ2-1, with a tentative D call TRBD2 (7 bases). Germline V lookup: CDR1 KGHSH, CDR2 LQKENI. V gave up 2 bases and J gave up 9 bases, with 11 bases separating them. The CDR3 covers 13 residues. The CDR3 sequence is CASSPRGGLEQFF. The CDR3 nucleotides read TGTGCCAGCTCACCAAGGGGGGGGCTTGAGCAGTTCTTC.

V usage is TRBV9 and J usage is TRBJ2-1, with 7 bases fitting TRBD1. V gave up 0 bases and J gave up 2 bases; unmatched junction bases: 2. The CDR3 spans 15 residues. CDR1 SGDLS and CDR2 YYNGEE come from the germline V gene. Written as DNA, the CDR3 is TGTGCCAGCAGCGTAGGAACAGGGGCCTACAATGAGCAGTTCTTC. Its protein product is CASSVGTGAYNEQFF.

The V and J genes are TRBV7-2 and TRBJ2-1, with a tentative D call TRBD1 (5 bases). Germline V CDR1 and CDR2: SGHTA, FQGNSA. This CDR3 comprises 17 residues. V dropped 2 bases and J dropped 0 bases, with 14 bases sitting between them. CDR3 protein: CASSLTKGPSSYNEQFF. CDR3 coding DNA: TGTGCCAGCAGCTTAACTAAGGGGCCCAGCTCCTACAATGAGCAGTTCTTC.

V usage is TRBV27 and J usage is TRBJ2-7; 9 bases align to TRBD2. V was pared by 5 bases and J by 2 bases, with 10 bases of the junction left unmatched. CDR1 is MNHEY and CDR2 is SMNVEV in the germline V gene (reference sequence). The CDR3 has 16 amino acids. The CDR3 coding sequence is TGTGCCAGCAGTCGCAAAATTAGCGGGGGAACCTACGAGCAGTACTTC. This sequence encodes CASSRKISGGTYEQYF.

The rearrangement joins TRBV27 to TRBJ2-4, with a possible D match to TRBD1 (6 bases). With 5 bases removed from V and 4 bases from J, the gap between germline ends came to 18 bases. Germline CDR1 reads MNHEY; CDR2 reads SMNVEV (reference sequence). The CDR3 runs to 16 residues. The CDR3 sequence: CASSRRMGHGKNIQYF. In DNA form, the CDR3 reads TGTGCCAGCAGTCGGAGGATGGGACATGGGAAAAACATTCAGTACTTC.